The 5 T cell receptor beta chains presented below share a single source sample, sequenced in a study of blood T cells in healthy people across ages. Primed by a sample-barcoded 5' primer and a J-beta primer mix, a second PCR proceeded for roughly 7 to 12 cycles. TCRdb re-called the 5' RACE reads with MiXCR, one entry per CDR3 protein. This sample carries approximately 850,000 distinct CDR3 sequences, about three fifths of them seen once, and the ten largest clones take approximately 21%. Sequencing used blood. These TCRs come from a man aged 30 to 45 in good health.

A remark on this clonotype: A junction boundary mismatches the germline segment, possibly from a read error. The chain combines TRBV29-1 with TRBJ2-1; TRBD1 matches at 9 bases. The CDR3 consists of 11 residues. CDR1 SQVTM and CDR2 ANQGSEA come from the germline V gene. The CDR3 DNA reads TGCAGCGGTGAAAAGGGACAGGGGCAGTTCTTC. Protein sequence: CSGEKGQGQFF.

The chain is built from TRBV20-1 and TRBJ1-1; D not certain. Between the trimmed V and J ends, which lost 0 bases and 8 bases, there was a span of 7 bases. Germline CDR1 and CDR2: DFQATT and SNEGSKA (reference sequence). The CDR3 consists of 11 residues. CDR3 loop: CSARERQEAFF. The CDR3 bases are TGCAGTGCTAGAGAGAGACAAGAAGCTTTCTTT.

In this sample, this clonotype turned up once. The CDR3 bases are TGTGCCAGCAGCCCCCCCAGATCCGGGACAGGGCTCTACGAGCAGTACTTC. Its protein is CASSPPRSGTGLYEQYF. The chain carries TRBV11-2 and TRBJ2-7, with 9 bases lining up with TRBD1. CDR3 length: 17 residues. Germline assignment: CDR1 SGHAT and CDR2 FQNNGV. V trimming: 5 bases; J trimming: 3 bases; junction bases outside the gene matches: 14.

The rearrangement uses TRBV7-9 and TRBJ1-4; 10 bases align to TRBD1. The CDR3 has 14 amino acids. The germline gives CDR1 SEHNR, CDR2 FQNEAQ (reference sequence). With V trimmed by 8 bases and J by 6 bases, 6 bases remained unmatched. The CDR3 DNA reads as TGTGCCAGCTTACGGACAGGGGGGGATGAAAAACTGTTTTTT. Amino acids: CASLRTGGDEKLFF.

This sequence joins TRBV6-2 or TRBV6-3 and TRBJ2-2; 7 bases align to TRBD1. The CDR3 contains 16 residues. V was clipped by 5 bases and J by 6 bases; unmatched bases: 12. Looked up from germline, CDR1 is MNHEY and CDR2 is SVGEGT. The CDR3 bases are TGTGCCAGCAGTCGACCGCGACAGGGTGAATCCGGGGAGCTGTTTTTT. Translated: CASSRPRQGESGELFF.